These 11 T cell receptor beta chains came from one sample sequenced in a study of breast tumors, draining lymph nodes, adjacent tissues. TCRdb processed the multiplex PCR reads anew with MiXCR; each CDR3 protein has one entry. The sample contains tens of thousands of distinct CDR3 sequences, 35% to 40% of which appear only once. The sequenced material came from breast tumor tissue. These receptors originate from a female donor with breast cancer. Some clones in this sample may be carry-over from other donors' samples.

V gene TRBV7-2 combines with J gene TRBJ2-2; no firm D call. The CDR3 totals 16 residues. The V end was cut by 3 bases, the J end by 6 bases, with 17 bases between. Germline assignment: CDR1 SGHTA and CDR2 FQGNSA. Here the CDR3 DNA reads TGTGCCAGCAGCTTGCCCCCGAGCGCCGCTTCCGGGGAGCTGTTTTTT. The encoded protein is CASSLPPSAASGELFF.

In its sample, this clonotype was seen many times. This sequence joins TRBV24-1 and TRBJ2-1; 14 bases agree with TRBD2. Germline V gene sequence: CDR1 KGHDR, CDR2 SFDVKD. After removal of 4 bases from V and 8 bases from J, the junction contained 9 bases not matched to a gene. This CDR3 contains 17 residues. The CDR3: CATSDPTPGLAGDEQFF. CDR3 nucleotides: TGTGCCACCAGTGACCCAACCCCGGGACTAGCGGGAGATGAGCAGTTCTTC.

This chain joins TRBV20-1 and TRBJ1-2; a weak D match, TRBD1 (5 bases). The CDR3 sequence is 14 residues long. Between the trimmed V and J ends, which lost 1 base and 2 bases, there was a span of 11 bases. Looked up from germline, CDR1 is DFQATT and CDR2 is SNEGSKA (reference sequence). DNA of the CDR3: TGCAGTGCTAGAGTAGGGGAAAAGAACTATGGCTACACCTTC. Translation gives CSARVGEKNYGYTF.

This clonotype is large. The CDR3 DNA follows: TGTGCCACCAGCAGACACCGACAGGGGGCCAATGAGCAGTTCTTC. Protein sequence: CATSRHRQGANEQFF. V usage is TRBV15 and J usage is TRBJ2-1; 10 bases map to TRBD1. V shed 2 bases, J shed 6 bases, and the junction held 4 bases outside the gene matches. Germline CDR1 and CDR2: LNHNV and YYDKDF (reference sequence). The CDR3 has 15 amino acids.

The CDR3 sequence: CATSSSGGTYNEQFF. The CDR3 DNA is TGTGCCACCAGTAGTAGCGGGGGGACCTACAATGAGCAGTTCTTC. The J gene is TRBJ2-1, the V gene TRBV24-1, with 10 positions matching TRBD2. The CDR3 loop spans 15 amino acids. CDR1 is KGHDR and CDR2 is SFDVKD in the germline V gene. The junction had 3 bases not matched to a gene; V was cut back by 6 bases and J by 2 bases.

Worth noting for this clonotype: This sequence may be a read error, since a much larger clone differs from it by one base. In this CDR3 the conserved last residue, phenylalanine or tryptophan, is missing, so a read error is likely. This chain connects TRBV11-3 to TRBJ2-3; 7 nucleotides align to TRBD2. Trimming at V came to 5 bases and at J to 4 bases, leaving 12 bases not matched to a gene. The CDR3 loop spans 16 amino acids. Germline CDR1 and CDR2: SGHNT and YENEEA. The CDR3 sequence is CASSRMTSFVADTQYS. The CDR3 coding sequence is TGTGCCAGCAGCCGGATGACTAGCTTTGTGGCAGATACGCAGTATTCT.

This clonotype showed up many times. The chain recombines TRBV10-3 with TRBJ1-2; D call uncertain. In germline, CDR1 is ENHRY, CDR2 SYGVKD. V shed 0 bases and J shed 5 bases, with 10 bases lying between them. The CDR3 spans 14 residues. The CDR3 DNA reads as TGTGCCATCAGTGAGTCGCCCATAAAGTATGGCTACACCTTC. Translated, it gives CAISESPIKYGYTF.

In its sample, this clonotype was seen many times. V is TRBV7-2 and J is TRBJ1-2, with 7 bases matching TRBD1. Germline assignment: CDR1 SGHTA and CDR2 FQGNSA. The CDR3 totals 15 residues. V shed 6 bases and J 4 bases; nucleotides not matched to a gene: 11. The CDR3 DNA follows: TGTGCCAGCAGTCTCCTCTCACGGGACAGCTATGGCTACACCTTC. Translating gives CASSLLSRDSYGYTF. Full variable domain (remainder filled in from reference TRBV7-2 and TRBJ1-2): GAGVSQSPSNKVTEKGKDVELRCDPISGHTALYWYRQSLGQGLEFLIYFQGNSAPDKSGLPSDRFSAERTGGSVSTLTIQRTQQEDSAVYLCASSLLSRDSYGYTFGSGTRLTVV.

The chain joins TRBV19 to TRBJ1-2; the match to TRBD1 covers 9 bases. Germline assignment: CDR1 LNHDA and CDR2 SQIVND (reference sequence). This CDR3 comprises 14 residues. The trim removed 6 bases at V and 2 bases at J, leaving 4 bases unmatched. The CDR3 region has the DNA TGTGCCAGTAGCCCGGGGACAGGGAACTATGGCTACACCTTC. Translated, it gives CASSPGTGNYGYTF.

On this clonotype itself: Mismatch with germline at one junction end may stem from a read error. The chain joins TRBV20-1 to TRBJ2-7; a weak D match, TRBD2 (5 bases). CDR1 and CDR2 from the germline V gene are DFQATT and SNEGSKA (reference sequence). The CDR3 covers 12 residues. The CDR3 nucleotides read TGCAGTGCTGGAGACCGGGGATACGAGCAGTACTTC. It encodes CSAGDRGYEQYF.

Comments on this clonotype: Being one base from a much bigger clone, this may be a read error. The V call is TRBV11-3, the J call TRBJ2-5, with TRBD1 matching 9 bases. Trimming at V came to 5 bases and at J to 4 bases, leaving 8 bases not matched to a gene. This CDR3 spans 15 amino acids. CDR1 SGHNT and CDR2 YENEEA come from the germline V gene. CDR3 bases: TGTGCCAGCAGCCTTGGGGACAGGGTCGGAGAGACCCAGTACTTC. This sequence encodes CASSLGDRVGETQYF. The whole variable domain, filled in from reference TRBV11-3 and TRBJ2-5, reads EAGVVQSPRYKIIEKKQPVAFWCNPISGHNTLYWYLQNLGQGPELLIRYENEEAVDDSQLPKDRFSAERLKGVDSTLKIQPAELGDSAVYLCASSLGDRVGETQYFGPGTRLLVL.